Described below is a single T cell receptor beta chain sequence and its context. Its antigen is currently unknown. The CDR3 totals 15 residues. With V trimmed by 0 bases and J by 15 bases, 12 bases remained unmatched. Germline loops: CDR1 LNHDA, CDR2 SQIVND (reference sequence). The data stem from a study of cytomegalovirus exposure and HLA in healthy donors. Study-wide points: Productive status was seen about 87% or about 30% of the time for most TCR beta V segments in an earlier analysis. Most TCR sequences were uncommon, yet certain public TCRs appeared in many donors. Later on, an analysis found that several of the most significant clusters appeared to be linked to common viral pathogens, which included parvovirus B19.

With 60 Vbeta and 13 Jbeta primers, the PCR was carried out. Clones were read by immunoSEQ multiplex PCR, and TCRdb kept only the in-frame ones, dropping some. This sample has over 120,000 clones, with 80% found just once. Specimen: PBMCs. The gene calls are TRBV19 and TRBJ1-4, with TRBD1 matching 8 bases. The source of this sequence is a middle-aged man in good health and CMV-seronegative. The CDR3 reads CASSIEGTGLNRVFF. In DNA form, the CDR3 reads TGTGCCAGTAGTATAGAGGGGACAGGACTCAACCGGGTGTTTTTT.